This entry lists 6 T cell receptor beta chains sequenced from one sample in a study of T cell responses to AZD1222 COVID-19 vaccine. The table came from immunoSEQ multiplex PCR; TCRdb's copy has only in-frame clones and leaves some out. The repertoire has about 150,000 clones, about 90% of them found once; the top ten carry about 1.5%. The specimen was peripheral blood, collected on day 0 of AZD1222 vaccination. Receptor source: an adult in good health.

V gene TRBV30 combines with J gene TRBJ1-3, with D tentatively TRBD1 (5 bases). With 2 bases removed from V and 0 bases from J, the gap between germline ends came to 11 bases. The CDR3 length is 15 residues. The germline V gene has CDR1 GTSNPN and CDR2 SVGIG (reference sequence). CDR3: CAWSIGASSGNTIYF. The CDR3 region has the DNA TGTGCCTGGAGTATCGGGGCTAGCTCTGGAAACACCATATATTTT.

The CDR3, as DNA: TGTGCCAGCAGTTTAGCGCAGGGGGGTGGCTACACCTTC. It encodes CASSLAQGGGYTF. The chain combines TRBV12-3 or TRBV12-4 with TRBJ1-2; 7 nucleotides line up with TRBD1. The V gene end was trimmed by 0 bases and the J gene end by 7 bases; junction bases not matched to a gene: 2. This CDR3 region has 13 residues.

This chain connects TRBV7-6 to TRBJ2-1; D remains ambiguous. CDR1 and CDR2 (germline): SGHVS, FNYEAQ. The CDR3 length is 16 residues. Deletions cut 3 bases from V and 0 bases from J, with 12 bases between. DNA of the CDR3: TGTGCCAGCAGCTTCAAATCAGGAAGCTCCTACAATGAGCAGTTCTTC. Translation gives CASSFKSGSSYNEQFF.

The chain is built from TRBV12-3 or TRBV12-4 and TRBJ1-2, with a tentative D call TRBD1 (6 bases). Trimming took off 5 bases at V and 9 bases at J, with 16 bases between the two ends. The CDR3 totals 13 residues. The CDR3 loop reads CASSHKGGERYTF. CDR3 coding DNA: TGTGCCAGCAGTCATAAGGGGGGGGAGCGCTACACCTTC.

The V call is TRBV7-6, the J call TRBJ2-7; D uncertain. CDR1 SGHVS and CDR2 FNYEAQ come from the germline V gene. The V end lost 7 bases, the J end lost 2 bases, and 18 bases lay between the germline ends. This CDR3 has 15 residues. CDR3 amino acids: CASTVGVTHTYEQYF. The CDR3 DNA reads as TGTGCCAGCACGGTGGGTGTAACACACACCTACGAGCAGTACTTC.

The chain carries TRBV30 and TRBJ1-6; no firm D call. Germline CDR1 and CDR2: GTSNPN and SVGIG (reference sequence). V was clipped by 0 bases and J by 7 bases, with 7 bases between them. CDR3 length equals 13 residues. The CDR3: CAWSVGPNSPLHF. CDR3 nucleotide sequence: TGTGCCTGGAGTGTAGGTCCCAATTCACCCCTCCACTTT.